What follows is one T cell receptor (beta chain) and its context. The CDR3 contains 17 residues. J was trimmed by 7 bases and V by 6 bases; bases with no gene match: 15. Germline V gene lookup returns CDR1 MDHEN and CDR2 SYDVKM. These data come from a study of cytomegalovirus exposure and HLA in healthy donors. TCRdb's table, derived via immunoSEQ multiplex PCR, lists solely in-frame clones and lacks some. The sample includes approximately 140,000 clones, 84% seen only once; the top ten take under 1.5%. This TCR derives from a woman in her twenties or thirties in good health and CMV-seronegative. Specimen: PBMCs. The V call is TRBV28, the J call TRBJ2-3; 11 bases map to TRBD1. CDR3 region: CASSSLAPGQGVHTQYF. The CDR3 region has the DNA TGTGCCAGCAGCTCCCTAGCTCCGGGACAGGGGGTACATACGCAGTATTTT.